The count of the clone carrying this TCR beta chain is one. The antigen is undetermined. This record belongs to a study of shared clonotypes between healthy human individuals. Findings and limits, study-wide: A few donors had around 5.2% of their naive CD4 clonotypes in common.

Profiling relied on immunoSEQ multiplex PCR, and the TCRdb table lists in-frame clones only, not all of them. This sample has roughly 2,300,000 clones, with 85% to 95% found just once. Looked up from germline, CDR1 is MGHDK and CDR2 is SYGVNS. The CDR3 totals 13 residues. Trimming took 5 bases from V and 1 from J, leaving 9 bases between them. The chain combines TRBV25-1 with TRBJ2-7; possibly TRBD1 for D (5 bases). The sample was naive CD4+ T cells from PBMCs. As for subset: CD45RA+ positively selected. The TCR originated in a man aged 18 to 30 in good health. Some clones in this sample may be carry-over from other donors' samples. The CDR3 loop reads CASSTTESYEQYF. As DNA, the CDR3 is TGTGCCAGCAGTACGACAGAATCCTACGAGCAGTACTTC.